This T cell receptor (beta chain) was sequenced during a study of vaccination effects on CD4 cells after COVID-19. Overall study context: Post-vaccine draws lagged the second dose by a median of 72 days. Every well got 1.5 million to 2.5 million PBMC, which were grown with roughly 9.5 IU/ml IL-2 and approximately 9.7 ug/ml peptides.

In regard to this clone: Its antigen is undetermined.

Subsequent to less than 13 days of culture, CD4+ T cells were isolated. Convalescent patients had PCR-confirmed SARS-CoV-2 infection between March and December 2020. Of the BNT162b2 and mRNA-1273 vaccines, participants received two doses of one or the other. Profiled with immunoSEQ multiplex PCR; TCRdb holds only in-frame clones, not every one. The table lists nearly 35,000 clones, around 72% of them singletons. This CDR3 has 19 residues. Germline CDR1 SGHDT, CDR2 YYEEEE. V shed 0 bases, J shed 3 bases, and the junction held 17 bases outside the gene matches. The sample consisted of CD4+ T cells from PBMCs cultured without peptide, taken after COVID-19 vaccination. The sequence was collected from a human donor who had a prior SARS-CoV-2 infection. The V call is TRBV5-6, the J call TRBJ2-5; 7 bases fit TRBD1. The CDR3 DNA follows: TGTGCCAGCAGCTTGGTCTGGACAGGCCGAGAATCCGAAGAAGAGACCCAGTACTTC. It specifies CASSLVWTGRESEEETQYF.